A single sample gave rise to the 5 T cell receptor beta chains below, sequenced in a study of blood T cell repertoires in COVID-19. Clones were read by immunoSEQ multiplex PCR, and TCRdb kept only the in-frame ones, dropping some. The table includes 230,000 or so clones, around 80% detected once. The sample taken for sequencing was peripheral blood. The receptors stem from a man between 35 and 55 years old with active or convalescent COVID-19.

This sequence joins TRBV5-4 and TRBJ2-7; no clear D. Trimming stripped 0 bases from V and 6 bases from J, with 13 bases between. Germline loops: CDR1 SGHNT, CDR2 YYREEE (reference sequence). The CDR3 is 14 residues long. The DNA of the CDR3 is TGTGCCAGCAGCTTGGTCGCTAGTCTCGCCGAGCAGTACTTC. This codes for CASSLVASLAEQYF.

This clone turned up a few times. The V gene is TRBV6-5, the J gene TRBJ1-1, with D possibly being TRBD1 (6 bases). V lost 6 bases and J lost 5, with 16 bases in between. CDR3 length: 14 amino acids. Germline V gene lookup returns CDR1 MNHEY and CDR2 SVGAGI. The CDR3 protein is CASSRTARVTEAFF. The DNA for the CDR3 is TGTGCCAGCAGCAGGACAGCCCGTGTTACTGAAGCTTTCTTT.

The chain has TRBV5-5 and TRBJ2-5; D is ambiguous. Trimming cost V 0 bases and J 4 bases, with 10 bases left between them. CDR1 is SGHKS, CDR2 YYEKEE, per germline (reference sequence). The CDR3 length is 14 residues. The CDR3 spells CASSLEQAPETQYF. In DNA, the CDR3 is TGTGCCAGCAGCTTGGAGCAGGCCCCAGAGACCCAGTACTTC.

This chain links TRBV5-5 with TRBJ1-1, with 8 bases aligning to TRBD1. The V segment lost 4 bases and the J segment 1 base; nucleotides outside the gene matches: 3. From germline, CDR1 is SGHKS and CDR2 YYEKEE (reference sequence). The CDR3 runs to 14 residues. The CDR3 DNA sequence: TGTGCCAGCAGCGTACAGGGGGGGAACACTGAAGCTTTCTTT. Protein product: CASSVQGGNTEAFF. The complete variable domain, with remaining parts taken from reference TRBV5-5 and TRBJ1-1, reads DAGVTQSPTHLIKTRGQQVTLRCSPISGHKSVSWYQQVLGQGPQFIFQYYEKEERGRGNFPDRFSARQFPNYSSELNVNALLLGDSALYLCASSVQGGNTEAFFGQGTRLTVV.

This clone was seen once. This chain links TRBV7-2 with TRBJ2-3; maybe TRBD2 (6 bases). V was clipped by 5 bases and J by 5 bases, with 14 bases between them. CDR3 length equals 14 residues. CDR1 and CDR2 from the germline V gene are SGHTA and FQGNSA. The CDR3 protein is CASSTGVSLDTQYF. The CDR3 region has the DNA TGTGCCAGCAGCACGGGGGTTTCTCTAGATACGCAGTATTTT.